This T cell receptor beta chain is drawn from a study of blood T cell repertoires in COVID-19. Some clones are missing from TCRdb's copy, which holds only in-frame ones; the method was immunoSEQ multiplex PCR. The profile covers roughly 60,000 clones, with approximately 92% appearing a single time and roughly 5.2% taken by the ten largest. There are 19 residues in the CDR3. Germline values: CDR1 LGHDT, CDR2 YNNKEL (reference sequence). V gave up 2 bases and J gave up 1 base; unmatched junction bases: 13. The specimen was peripheral blood. This TCR came from a human donor in a cohort sampled during active COVID-19. The chain combines TRBV3-1 (or the pseudogene TRBV3-2) with TRBJ2-5, with 10 bases fitting TRBD2. CDR3 bases: TGTGCCAGCAGCCAACCCCCCCCAGGACTAGCGGAGGCCCAAGAGACCCAGTACTTC. Translated: CASSQPPPGLAEAQETQYF.